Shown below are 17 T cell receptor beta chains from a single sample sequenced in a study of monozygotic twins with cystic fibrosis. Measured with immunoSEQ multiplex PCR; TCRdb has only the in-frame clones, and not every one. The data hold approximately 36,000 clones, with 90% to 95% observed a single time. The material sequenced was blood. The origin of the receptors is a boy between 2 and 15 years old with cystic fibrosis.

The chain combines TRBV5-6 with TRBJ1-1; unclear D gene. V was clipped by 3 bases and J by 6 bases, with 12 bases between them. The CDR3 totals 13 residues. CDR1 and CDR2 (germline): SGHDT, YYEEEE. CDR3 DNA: TGTGCCAGCAGCTCGGGGAGTTTGCCTGAAGCTTTCTTT. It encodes CASSSGSLPEAFF. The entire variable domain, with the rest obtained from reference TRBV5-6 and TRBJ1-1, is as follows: DAGVTQSPTHLIKTRGQQVTLRCSPKSGHDTVSWYQQALGQGPQFIFQYYEEEERQRGNFPDRFSGHQFPNYSSELNVNALLLGDSALYLCASSSGSLPEAFFGQGTRLTVV.

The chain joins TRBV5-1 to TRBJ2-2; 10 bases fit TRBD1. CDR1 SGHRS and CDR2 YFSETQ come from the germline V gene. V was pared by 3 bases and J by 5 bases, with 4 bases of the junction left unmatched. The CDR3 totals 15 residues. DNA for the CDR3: TGCGCCAGCAGCTCAGACAGGGGGCCGACCGGGGAGCTGTTTTTT. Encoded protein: CASSSDRGPTGELFF.

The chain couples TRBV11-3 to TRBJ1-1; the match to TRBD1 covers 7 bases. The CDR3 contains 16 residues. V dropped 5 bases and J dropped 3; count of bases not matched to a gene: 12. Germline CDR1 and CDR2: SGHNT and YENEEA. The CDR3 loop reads CASSPVTGVGYTEAFF. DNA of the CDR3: TGTGCCAGCAGCCCCGTTACAGGGGTAGGGTACACTGAAGCTTTCTTT.

CDR3 loop: CASSFQGVTDTQYF. In nucleotides, the CDR3 is TGCGCCAGCAGCTTCCAGGGGGTAACAGATACGCAGTATTTT. The V gene is TRBV5-1, the J gene TRBJ2-3, with 7 bases identical to TRBD1. J gave up 3 bases and V 2 bases, and 3 bases lay outside the gene matches. CDR1 is SGHRS, CDR2 YFSETQ, per germline. The CDR3 length is 14 residues.

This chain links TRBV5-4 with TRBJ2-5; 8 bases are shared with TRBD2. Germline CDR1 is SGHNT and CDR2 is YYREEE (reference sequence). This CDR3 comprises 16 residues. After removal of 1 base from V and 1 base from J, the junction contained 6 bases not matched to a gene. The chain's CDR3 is CASSLRAGGTQETQYF. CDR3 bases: TGTGCCAGCAGCTTGAGGGCGGGGGGCACCCAAGAGACCCAGTACTTC.

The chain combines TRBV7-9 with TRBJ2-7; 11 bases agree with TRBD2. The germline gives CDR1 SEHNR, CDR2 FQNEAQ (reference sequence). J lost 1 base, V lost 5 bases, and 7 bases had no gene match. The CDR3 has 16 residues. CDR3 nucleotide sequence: TGTGCCAGCAGCCCTCTTGGGACTAGCGGTTCCTACGAGCAGTACTTC. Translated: CASSPLGTSGSYEQYF. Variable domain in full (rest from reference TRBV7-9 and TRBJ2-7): DTGVSQNPRHKITKRGQNVTFRCDPISEHNRLYWYRQTLGQGPEFLTYFQNEAQLEKSRLLSDRFSAERPKGSFSTLEIQRTEQGDSAMYLCASSPLGTSGSYEQYFGPGTRLTVT.

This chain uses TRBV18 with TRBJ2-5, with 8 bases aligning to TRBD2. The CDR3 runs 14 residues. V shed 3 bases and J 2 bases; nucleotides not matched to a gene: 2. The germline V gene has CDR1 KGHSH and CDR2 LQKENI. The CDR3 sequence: CASSPGLDQETQYF. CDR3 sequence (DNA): TGTGCCAGCTCACCGGGACTAGATCAAGAGACCCAGTACTTC.

CDR3 protein: CASSLGQSNYGYTF. The CDR3 DNA follows: TGTGCCAGCAGTCTCGGACAGTCTAACTATGGCTACACCTTC. J is TRBJ1-2 and V is TRBV7-8; tentatively, D is TRBD1 (6 bases). CDR3 length equals 14 residues. Trimming removed 6 bases from V and 0 bases from J, with 11 bases in between. Germline V gives CDR1 SGHVS, CDR2 FQNEAQ.

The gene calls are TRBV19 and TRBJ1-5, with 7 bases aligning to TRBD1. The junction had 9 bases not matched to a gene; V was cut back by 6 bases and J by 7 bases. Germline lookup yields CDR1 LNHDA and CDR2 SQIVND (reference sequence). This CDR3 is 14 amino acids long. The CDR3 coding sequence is TGTGCCAGTAGATTAGGACAGGTCGGACAGCCCCAGCATTTT. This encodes CASRLGQVGQPQHF.

The DNA of the CDR3 is TGTGCCAGCACTTCCATCGGGGGAGAGGGCTATGGCTACACCTTC. It encodes CASTSIGGEGYGYTF. The chain has TRBV27 and TRBJ1-2; a possible D gene is TRBD1 (5 bases). Trimming removed 7 bases at V and 4 bases at J, with 19 bases between. From germline, CDR1 is MNHEY and CDR2 SMNVEV (reference sequence). The CDR3 has 15 residues.

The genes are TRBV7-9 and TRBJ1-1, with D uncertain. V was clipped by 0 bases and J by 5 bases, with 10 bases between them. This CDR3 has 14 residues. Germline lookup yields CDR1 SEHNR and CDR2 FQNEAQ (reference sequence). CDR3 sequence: CASSLAAVQTEAFF. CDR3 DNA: TGTGCCAGCAGCTTAGCGGCGGTACAAACTGAAGCTTTCTTT.

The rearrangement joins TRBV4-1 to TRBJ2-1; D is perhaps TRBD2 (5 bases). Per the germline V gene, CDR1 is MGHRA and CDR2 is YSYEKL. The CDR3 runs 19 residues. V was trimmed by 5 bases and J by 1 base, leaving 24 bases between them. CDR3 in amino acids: CASSSQPGAGGASYNEQFF. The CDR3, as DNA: TGCGCCAGCAGCTCTCAACCGGGCGCGGGCGGAGCATCCTACAATGAGCAGTTCTTC.

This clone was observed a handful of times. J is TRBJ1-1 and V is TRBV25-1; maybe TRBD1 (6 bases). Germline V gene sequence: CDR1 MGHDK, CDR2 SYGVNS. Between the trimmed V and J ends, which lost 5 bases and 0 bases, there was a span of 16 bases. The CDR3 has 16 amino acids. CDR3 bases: TGTGCCAGCAGTCGAGCAGGGGAGTTTTTGAACACTGAAGCTTTCTTT. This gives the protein CASSRAGEFLNTEAFF.

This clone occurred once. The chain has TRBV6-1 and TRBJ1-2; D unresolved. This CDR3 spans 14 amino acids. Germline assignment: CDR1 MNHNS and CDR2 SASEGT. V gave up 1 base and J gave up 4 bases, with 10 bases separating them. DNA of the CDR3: TGTGCCAGCAGTGAAGTGTGGGGAACCTATGGCTACACCTTC. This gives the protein CASSEVWGTYGYTF.

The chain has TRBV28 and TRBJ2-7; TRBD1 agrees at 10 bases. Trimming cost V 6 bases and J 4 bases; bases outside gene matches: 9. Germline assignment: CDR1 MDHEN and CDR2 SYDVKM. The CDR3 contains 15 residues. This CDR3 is CASRLGTGDGYEQYF. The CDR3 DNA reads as TGTGCCAGCAGACTTGGGACAGGGGATGGTTACGAGCAGTACTTC.

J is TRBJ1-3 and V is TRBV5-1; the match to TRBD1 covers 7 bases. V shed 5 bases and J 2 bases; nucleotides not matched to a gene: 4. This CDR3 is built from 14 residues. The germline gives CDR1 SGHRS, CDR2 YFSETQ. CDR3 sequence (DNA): TGCGCCAGCAGTGCACAGGGGACTGGAAACACCATATATTTT. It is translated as CASSAQGTGNTIYF.

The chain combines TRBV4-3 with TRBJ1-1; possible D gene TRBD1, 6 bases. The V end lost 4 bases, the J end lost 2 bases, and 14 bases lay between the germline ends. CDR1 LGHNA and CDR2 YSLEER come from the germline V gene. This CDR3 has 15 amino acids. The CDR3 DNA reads TGCGCCAGCAGCCGGGGGGGCAGCACCAACACTGAAGCTTTCTTT. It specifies CASSRGGSTNTEAFF.